This T cell receptor (beta chain) was captured in a study of OX40 agonist ivuxolimab in advanced cancers. Assay used: immunoSEQ multiplex PCR; TCRdb lists only in-frame clones, some missing. Of over 70,000 clones in the sample, 88% were seen once. Deletions cut 8 bases from V and 1 base from J, with 14 bases between. This CDR3 has 13 residues. The V gene's germline CDR1 is GTSNPN and CDR2 SVGIG (reference sequence). This chain uses TRBV30 with TRBJ1-1; D remains unclear. The sequencing here drew on CD4+ or CD8+ T cells sorted from blood, taken in a trial of the OX40 agonist ivuxolimab. The sequence was obtained from an adult with an advanced solid tumor such as melanoma, head and neck, liver or kidney cancer. The CDR3 sequence is CAGGTESNTEAFF. In DNA, the CDR3 is TGTGCCGGAGGCACAGAGTCGAACACTGAAGCTTTCTTT.